The subject of this entry is one T cell receptor (beta chain). This clonotype is classified as medium-sized (0.01 to 0.1%). This clone's antigen is unknown. No base qualities exist here, and no much larger clone lies one base off it. A case-control design nested within a healthcare worker cohort in London, UK, was used, with weekly nasopharyngeal swab PCR tests and blood sampling performed. Between 23 and 31 March 2020, the week of the UK lockdown, healthcare workers were enrolled and then followed up weekly for as long as 16 weeks. Based on the germline V gene, the CDR1 and CDR2 sequences are KGHDR and SFDVKD. Including the terminal cysteine and phenylalanine, the CDR3 comprises 16 residues. Only CDR3 DNA is held: 48 bases, read in frame from base 1. The germline ends are 12 bases apart after V is trimmed by 1 base and J by 2 bases. The sample belongs to a study of early T cells in non-severe SARS-CoV-2 infection (dated by TCRdb to about 2021). Looking at the study overall: TCR sequencing used bulk RNA from unsorted whole blood, so alpha and beta chains could not be paired.

What the research found in general, with its limitations: VDJdb matching was skewed toward anti-spike CD8 responses, so virus-specific expansions were likely underestimated and private and CD4 specificities were missed.

To prepare the library, 5' RACE was applied. Instrument on record: NextSeq 500. The TCR library protocol attached unique molecular identifiers to individual cDNA molecules to correct for sequencing error and PCR bias. Both TCR alpha and beta chains were sequenced, and tight co-correlation was observed between alpha and beta sequence abundances in each sample. In the paper's pipeline: Decombinator V4 was used to perform V gene, J gene and CDR3 annotation of TCR sequences. Expanded TCRs were defined as changing significantly between any two time points under a Poisson model with p below 0.0001. TCR abundances were normalised to the total number of TCRs sequenced per sample and expressed as counts per million. MAIT TCRs were defined by TRAV1-2 paired with TRAJ12, TRAJ20 or TRAJ33, and iNKT TCRs by TRAV10 paired with TRAJ18. VDJdb, accessed 1 November 2021, was searched for CMV, EBV and SARS-CoV-2 annotated TCRs, excluding TCRs annotated for multiple antigens. In-frame beta chains were kept once TCRdb had trimmed the public reads at Q25 with fastp and called clones with MiXCR. Rows matching on CDR3 protein sequence are summarized as one entry with the most common DNA and genes. For this entry, the V and J calls and clone size follow TCRdb and not the study's own pipeline. This sample holds some 56,000 distinct CDR3 sequences; roughly a tenth were observed only once. Roughly 6% of the sample is held by the ten biggest clonotypes.

The sequenced sample was whole blood. Rearrangement joined TRBV24-1 to TRBJ2-3; the D region is possibly TRBD1 or TRBD2, each matching across 5 bases. This receptor was obtained from an adult who was a healthcare worker with PCR-confirmed SARS-CoV-2 infection or an uninfected control (not recorded which). The encoded CDR3 is CATSDLYGTSTDTQYF. The base sequence is TGTGCCACCAGTGATTTATACGGGACCTCCACAGATACGCAGTATTTT.